The rows below give T cell receptor beta chains drawn from one sample of a study of cytomegalovirus exposure and HLA in healthy donors. The method was immunoSEQ multiplex PCR; TCRdb's version includes in-frame clones alone and lacks a portion of them. The sample carries a few hundred thousand clones, about four fifths recorded once. The specimen sequenced was PBMCs. These receptors were taken from a man between 25 and 39 years old in good health and CMV-seronegative. The CDR3 runs from the conserved cysteine through the conserved F or W. D genes are given only for firm matches. Some rows have no size entry. The others give once, few or many, or a class for an expanded clone.

TRBJ1-1 - TRBD1 TRBV28 TGTGCCAGCAGTTTGCAGGGGGCCGAGGGCACTGAAGCTTTCTTT CASSLQGAEGTEAFF
TRBJ1-4 - - TRBV7-9 TGTGCCAGCAGCTTAGAGCCCGTGAATGAAAAACTGTTTTTT CASSLEPVNEKLFF
TRBJ1-6 few TRBD1 TRBV11-2 TGTGCCAGCAAGAGGGAAGGGGGCCCCAATTCACCCCTCCACTTT CASKREGGPNSPLHF
TRBJ2-5 - TRBD2 TRBV19 TGTGCCAGTAGTATATTAGCGGGATCCCAAGAGACCCAGTACTTC CASSILAGSQETQYF
TRBJ2-6 - - TRBV28 TGTGCCAGCAGCGGTGTTGAGGCCAGCGTCCTGACTTTC CASSGVEASVLTF
TRBJ1-1 - - TRBV19 TGTGCCAGTAGTAGGGCCAAAAACACTGAAGCTTTCTTT CASSRAKNTEAFF
TRBJ2-1 - TRBD2 TRBV10-2 TGCGCCAGCATTTCATTAGCGGGGCCAAGGGAGCAGTTCTTC CASISLAGPREQFF
TRBJ2-7 - - TRBV6-1 TGTGCCAGCCACCAGTCCCGGAGCTCCTACGAGCAGTACTTC CASHQSRSSYEQYF
TRBJ2-3 - TRBD2 TRBV6-1 TGTGCCAGCAGTCCGGGACTAGCATTCAACGCGCAGTATTTT CASSPGLAFNAQYF
TRBJ2-3 - - TRBV5-8 TGTGCCAGCAGCCTTTTAGCGGATACGCAGTATTTT CASSLLADTQYF
TRBJ1-4 - TRBD1 TRBV6-1 TGTGCCAGCAGTGAAGGGACAGGGCATGAAAAACTGTTTTTT CASSEGTGHEKLFF
TRBJ1-1 - - TRBV6-5 TGTGCCAGCAGTTCAACAGGGAGTGAAGCTTTCTTT CASSSTGSEAFF